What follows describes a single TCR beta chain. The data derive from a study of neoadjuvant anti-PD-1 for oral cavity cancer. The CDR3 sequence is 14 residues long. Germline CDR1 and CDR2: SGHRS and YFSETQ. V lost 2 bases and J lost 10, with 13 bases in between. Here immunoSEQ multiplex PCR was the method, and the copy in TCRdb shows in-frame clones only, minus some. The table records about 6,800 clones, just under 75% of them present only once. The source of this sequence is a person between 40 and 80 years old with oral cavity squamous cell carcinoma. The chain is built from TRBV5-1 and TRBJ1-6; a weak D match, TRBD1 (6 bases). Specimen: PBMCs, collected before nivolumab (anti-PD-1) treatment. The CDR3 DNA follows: TGCGCCAGCAGCTTACGAGGGGGACGGTCACCCCTCCACTTT. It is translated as CASSLRGGRSPLHF.